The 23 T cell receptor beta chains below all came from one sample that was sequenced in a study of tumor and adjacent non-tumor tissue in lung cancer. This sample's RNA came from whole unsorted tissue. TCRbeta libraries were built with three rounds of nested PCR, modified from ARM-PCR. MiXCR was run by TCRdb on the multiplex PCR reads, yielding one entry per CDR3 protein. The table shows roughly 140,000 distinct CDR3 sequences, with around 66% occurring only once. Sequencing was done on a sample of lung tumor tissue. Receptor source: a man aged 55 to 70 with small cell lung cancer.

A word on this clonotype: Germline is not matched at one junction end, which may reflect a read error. The DNA for the CDR3 is TGCAGTGAAGGGGGGGAGAACACTGAAGTTTTCTTT. Its protein is CSEGGENTEVFF. This chain joins TRBV20-1 and TRBJ1-1; D is possibly TRBD1 (6 bases). CDR3 length: 12 amino acids. Germline CDR1 DFQATT, CDR2 SNEGSKA (reference sequence).

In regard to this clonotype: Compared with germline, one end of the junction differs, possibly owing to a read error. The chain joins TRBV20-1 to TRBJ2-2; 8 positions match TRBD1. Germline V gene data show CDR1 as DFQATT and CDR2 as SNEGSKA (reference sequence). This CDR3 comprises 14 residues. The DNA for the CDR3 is TGCAGTGCTAGAGACTGGGACAGGTCTTTGGAGTTGTTTTTT. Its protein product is CSARDWDRSLELFF.

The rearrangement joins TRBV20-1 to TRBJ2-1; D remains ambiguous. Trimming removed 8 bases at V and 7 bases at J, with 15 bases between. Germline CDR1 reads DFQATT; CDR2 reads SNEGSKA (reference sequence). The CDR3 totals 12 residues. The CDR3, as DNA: TGCAGTACTACGGAGTGGGGTAATGAGCAGTTCTTC. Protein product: CSTTEWGNEQFF.

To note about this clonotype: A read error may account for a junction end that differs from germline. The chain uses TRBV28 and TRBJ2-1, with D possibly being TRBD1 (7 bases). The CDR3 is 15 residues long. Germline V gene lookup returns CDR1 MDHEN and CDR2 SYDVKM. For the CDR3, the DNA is TGTGCCAGCAGTGGAGGGGGCACGGTAATTAATGAGCAATTCTTC. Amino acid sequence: CASSGGGTVINEQFF.

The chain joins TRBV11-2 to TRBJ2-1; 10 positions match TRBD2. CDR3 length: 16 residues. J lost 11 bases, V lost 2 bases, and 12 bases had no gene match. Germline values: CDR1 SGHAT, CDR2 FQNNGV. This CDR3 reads CASSLLGLAGGSKQFF. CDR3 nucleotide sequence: TGTGCCAGCAGCTTACTAGGATTAGCGGGGGGCTCGAAGCAGTTCTTC.

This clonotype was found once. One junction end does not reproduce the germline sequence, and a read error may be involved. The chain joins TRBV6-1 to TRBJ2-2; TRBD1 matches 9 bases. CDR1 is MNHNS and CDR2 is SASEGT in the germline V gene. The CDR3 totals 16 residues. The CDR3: CTSIPAGTGTTGELFF. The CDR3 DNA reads TGTACCAGCATCCCCGCAGGGACAGGGACAACCGGGGAGCTGTTTTTT.

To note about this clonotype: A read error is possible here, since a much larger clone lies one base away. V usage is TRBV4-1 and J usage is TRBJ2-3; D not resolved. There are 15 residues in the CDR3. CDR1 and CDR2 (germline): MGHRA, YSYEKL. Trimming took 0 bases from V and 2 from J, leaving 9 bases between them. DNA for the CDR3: TGCGCCAGCAGCCAAGAGCAACACCTCACAGATACGCAGTATTTT. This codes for CASSQEQHLTDTQYF.

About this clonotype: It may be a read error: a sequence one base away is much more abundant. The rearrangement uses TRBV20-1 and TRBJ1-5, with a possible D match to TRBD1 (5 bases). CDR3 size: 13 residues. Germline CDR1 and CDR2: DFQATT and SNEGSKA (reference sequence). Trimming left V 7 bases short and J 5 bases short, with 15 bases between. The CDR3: CSGQGDKDQPQHF. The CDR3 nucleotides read TGCAGTGGCCAGGGCGATAAGGATCAGCCCCAGCATTTT.

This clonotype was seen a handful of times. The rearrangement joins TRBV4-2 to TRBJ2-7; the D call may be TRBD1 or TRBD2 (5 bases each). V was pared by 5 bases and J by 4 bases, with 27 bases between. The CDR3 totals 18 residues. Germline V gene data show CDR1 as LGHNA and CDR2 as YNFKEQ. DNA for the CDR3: TGTGCCAGCAGCGCAGGGTGGGAACGCAGTGAGGGTTCTTACGAGCAGTACTTC. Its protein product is CASSAGWERSEGSYEQYF.

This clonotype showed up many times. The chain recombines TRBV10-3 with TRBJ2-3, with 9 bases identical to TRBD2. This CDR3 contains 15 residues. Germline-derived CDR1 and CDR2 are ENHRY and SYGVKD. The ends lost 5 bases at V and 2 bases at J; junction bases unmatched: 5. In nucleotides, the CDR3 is TGTGCCATCAGTTGGCGGGAGGGGCCCACAGATACGCAGTATTTT. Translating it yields CAISWREGPTDTQYF.

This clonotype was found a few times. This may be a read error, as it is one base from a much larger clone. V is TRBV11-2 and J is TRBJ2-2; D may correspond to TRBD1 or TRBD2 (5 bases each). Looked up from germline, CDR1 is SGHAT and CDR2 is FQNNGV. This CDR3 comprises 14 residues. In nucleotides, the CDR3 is TGTGTCAGCAGCCCTCTCGGGGCCGCCGGGGAGCTGTTTTTT. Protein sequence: CVSSPLGAAGELFF.

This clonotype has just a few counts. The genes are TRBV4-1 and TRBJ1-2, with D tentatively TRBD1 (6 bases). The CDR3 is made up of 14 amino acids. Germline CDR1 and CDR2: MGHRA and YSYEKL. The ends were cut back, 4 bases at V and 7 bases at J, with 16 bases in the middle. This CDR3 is CASSPLGRGSGYTF. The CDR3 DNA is TGCGCCAGCAGCCCCCTCGGGAGGGGGTCTGGCTACACCTTC.

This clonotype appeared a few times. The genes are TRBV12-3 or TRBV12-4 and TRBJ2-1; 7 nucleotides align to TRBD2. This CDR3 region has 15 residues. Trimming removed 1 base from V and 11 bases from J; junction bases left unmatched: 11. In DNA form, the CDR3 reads TGTGCCAGCAGTTTAGGGAGTTTCCGAGCGGGGAAGCAGTTCTTC. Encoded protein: CASSLGSFRAGKQFF.

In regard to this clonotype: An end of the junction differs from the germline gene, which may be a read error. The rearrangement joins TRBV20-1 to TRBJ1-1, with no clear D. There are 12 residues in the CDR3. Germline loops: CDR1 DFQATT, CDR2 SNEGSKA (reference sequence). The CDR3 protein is CSVRRADVEAFF. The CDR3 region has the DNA TGCAGTGTTAGAAGGGCGGATGTTGAAGCATTCTTT.

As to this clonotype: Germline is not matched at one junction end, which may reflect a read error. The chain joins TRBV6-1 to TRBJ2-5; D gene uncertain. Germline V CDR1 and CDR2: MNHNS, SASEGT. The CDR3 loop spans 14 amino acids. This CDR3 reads CASSGNTGQETPYF. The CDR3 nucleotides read TGTGCCAGCAGTGGAAACACTGGGCAGGAGACCCCGTACTTC.

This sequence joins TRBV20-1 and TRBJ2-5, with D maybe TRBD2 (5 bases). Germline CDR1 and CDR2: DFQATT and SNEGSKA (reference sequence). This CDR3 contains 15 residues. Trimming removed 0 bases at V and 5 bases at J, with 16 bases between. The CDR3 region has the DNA TGCAGTGCTAGAGATCGCCTAGAGGGATGGGAGACCCAGTACTTC. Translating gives CSARDRLEGWETQYF.

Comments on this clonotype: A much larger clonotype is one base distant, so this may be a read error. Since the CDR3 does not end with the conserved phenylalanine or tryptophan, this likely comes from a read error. The DNA for the CDR3 is TGTGCCAGCCGCTCCTCCTTCGACTACGGGGGTGAGCAGTTCCTC. Translating it yields CASRSSFDYGGEQFL. The chain uses TRBV6-6 and TRBJ2-1, with D maybe TRBD2 (6 bases). Per the germline V gene, CDR1 is MNHNY and CDR2 is SVGAGI (reference sequence). The length of the CDR3 is 15 residues. Deletions cut 8 bases from V and 9 bases from J, with 23 bases between.

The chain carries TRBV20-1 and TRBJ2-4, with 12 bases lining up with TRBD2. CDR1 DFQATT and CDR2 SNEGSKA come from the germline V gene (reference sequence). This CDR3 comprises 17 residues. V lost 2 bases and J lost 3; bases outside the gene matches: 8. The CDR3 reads CSARRLAGVVFKNIQYF. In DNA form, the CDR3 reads TGCAGTGCTAGAAGACTAGCGGGAGTGGTATTCAAAAACATTCAGTACTTC.

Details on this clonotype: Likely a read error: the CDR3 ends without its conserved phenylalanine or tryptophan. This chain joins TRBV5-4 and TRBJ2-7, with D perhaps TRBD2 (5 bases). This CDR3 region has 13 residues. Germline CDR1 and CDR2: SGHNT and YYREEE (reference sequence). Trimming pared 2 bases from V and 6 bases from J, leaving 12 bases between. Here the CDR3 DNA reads TGTGCCAGCAGCTTCGGCGGGCTTCGCGAGCAGTACATC. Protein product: CASSFGGLREQYI.

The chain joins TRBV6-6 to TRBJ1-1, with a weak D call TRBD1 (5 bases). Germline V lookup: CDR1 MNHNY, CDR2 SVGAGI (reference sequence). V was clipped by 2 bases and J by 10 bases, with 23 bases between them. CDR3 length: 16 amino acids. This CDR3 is CASSYVPGHTVSGAFF. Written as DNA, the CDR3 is TGTGCCAGCAGTTACGTCCCCGGACATACGGTTAGTGGAGCTTTCTTT.

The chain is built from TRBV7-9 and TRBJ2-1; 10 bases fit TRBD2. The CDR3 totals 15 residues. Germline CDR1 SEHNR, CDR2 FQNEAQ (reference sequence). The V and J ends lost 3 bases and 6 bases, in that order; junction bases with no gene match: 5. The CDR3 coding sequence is TGTGCCAGCAGCTTTAGGGCTAGCGGGAGCAATGAGCAGTTCTTC. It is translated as CASSFRASGSNEQFF.

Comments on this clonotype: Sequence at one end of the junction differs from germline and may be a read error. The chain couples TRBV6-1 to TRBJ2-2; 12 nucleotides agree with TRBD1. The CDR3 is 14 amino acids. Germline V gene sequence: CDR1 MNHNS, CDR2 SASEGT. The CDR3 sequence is CASRGQGATREQFF. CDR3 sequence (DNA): TGTGCCAGCAGGGGACAGGGGGCTACCAGGGAGCAGTTTTTT.

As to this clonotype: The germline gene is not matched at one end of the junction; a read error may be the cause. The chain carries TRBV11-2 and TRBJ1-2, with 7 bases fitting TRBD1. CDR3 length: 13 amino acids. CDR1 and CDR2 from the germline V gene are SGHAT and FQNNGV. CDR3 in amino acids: CASSPDRRGGYTF. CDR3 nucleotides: TGTGCCAGCAGCCCGGACCGCAGGGGGGGCTACACATTC. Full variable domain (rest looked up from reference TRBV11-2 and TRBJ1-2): EAGVAQSPRYKIIEKRQSVAFWCNPISGHATLYWYQQILGQGPKLLIQFQNNGVVDDSQLPKDRFSAERLKGVDSTLKIQPAKLEDSAVYLCASSPDRRGGYTFGSGTRLTVV.